This entry lists 14 T cell receptor beta chains sequenced from one sample in a study of CD8+ T cells in alopecia areata. RNA was isolated and reverse transcribed to cDNA, the sequencing template. TCRdb keeps only in-frame clones here, not all; method: immunoSEQ multiplex PCR. The sample lists approximately 150,000 clones; roughly 63% were seen once. As to treatment: oral pan-JAK inhibitor, 5-10 mg twice daily. The sample consisted of CD4+ T cells sorted from blood, taken between weeks 55 and 65, from a patient treated with tofacitinib. These receptors all come from a human donor with alopecia areata.

The rearrangement links TRBV4-3 to TRBJ1-2; 8 bases agree with TRBD1. V was pared by 4 bases and J by 7 bases, with 2 bases of the junction left unmatched. Germline CDR1 reads LGHNA; CDR2 reads YSLEER. The CDR3 runs to 12 residues. CDR3 nucleotides: TGCGCCAGCAGCCGGACAGGGTTTGGCTACACCTTC. Protein: CASSRTGFGYTF.

This clone was detected once. The CDR3 here is CAISESTVYGYTF. The CDR3 DNA sequence: TGTGCCATCAGTGAGTCGACCGTCTATGGCTACACCTTC. The chain joins TRBV10-3 to TRBJ1-2; no clear D gene. V was cut by 0 bases and J by 4 bases, with 6 bases left in between. The germline V gene has CDR1 ENHRY and CDR2 SYGVKD. This CDR3 spans 13 amino acids.

This clone was counted between two and nine times. Additional DNA sequences in this sample encode the identical CDR3. This chain uses TRBV27 with TRBJ2-3, with D perhaps matching TRBD2 (5 bases). V was clipped by 3 bases and J by 6 bases, with 10 bases between them. The V gene's germline CDR1 is MNHEY and CDR2 SMNVEV (reference sequence). This CDR3 is built from 13 residues. The CDR3 nucleotides are TGTGCCAGCAGTTTCCGGGGTGGGGATACGCAGTATTTT. This encodes CASSFRGGDTQYF.

The rearrangement uses TRBV25-1 and TRBJ2-7; 9 nucleotides line up with TRBD1. Germline CDR1 is MGHDK and CDR2 is SYGVNS. The CDR3 loop spans 17 amino acids. Trimming removed 3 bases from V and 4 bases from J; junction bases left unmatched: 13. The CDR3: CASSDRRTGVLLYEQYF. CDR3 DNA: TGTGCCAGCAGTGACCGCAGGACAGGGGTACTCTTGTACGAGCAGTACTTC.

A few counts support this clone. The chain combines TRBV2 with TRBJ1-6; TRBD1 matches 9 bases. The CDR3 sequence is 16 residues long. Unmatched junction bases numbered 10, after V lost 8 bases and J lost 5 bases. CDR1 SNHLY and CDR2 FYNNEI come from the germline V gene. The DNA for the CDR3 is TGTGCCAGCCTTGTAACAGGGGGCGCTCATAATTCACCCCTCCACTTT. Translation gives CASLVTGGAHNSPLHF.

The genes are TRBV2 and TRBJ2-3; 7 bases map to TRBD1. After removal of 3 bases from V and 1 base from J, the junction contained 4 bases not matched to a gene. From germline, CDR1 is SNHLY and CDR2 FYNNEI. The CDR3 sequence is 15 residues long. The DNA of the CDR3 is TGTGCCAGCAGTGATAGGGGGCGTGGCACAGATACGCAGTATTTT. It specifies CASSDRGRGTDTQYF.

The CDR3 is CASSLNGQGAPGYTF. Written as DNA, the CDR3 is TGTGCCAGCAGTCTAAACGGGCAGGGGGCGCCTGGCTACACCTTC. V is TRBV7-9 and J is TRBJ1-2; TRBD1 matches at 8 bases. With 6 bases clipped from V and 7 bases from J, the junction kept 13 bases outside the gene matches. CDR1 is SEHNR and CDR2 is FQNEAQ in the germline V gene (reference sequence). This CDR3 contains 15 residues.

The CDR3 nucleotides read TGTGCCAGCAGCTTAGTTACGGTAACTGGGGCCAACGTCCTGACTTTC. Translating gives CASSLVTVTGANVLTF. The V call is TRBV7-9, the J call TRBJ2-6; unclear D gene. The germline V gene encodes CDR1 SEHNR and CDR2 FQNEAQ (reference sequence). CDR3 length equals 16 residues. The V end lost 1 base, the J end lost 2 bases, and 9 bases lay between the germline ends.

The CDR3 here is CASSVGGPYPDTIYF. Here the CDR3 DNA reads TGTGCCAGCAGCGTGGGGGGGCCGTACCCGGACACCATATATTTT. The V call is TRBV9, the J call TRBJ1-3; maybe TRBD1 (6 bases). V was cut by 2 bases and J by 8 bases, with 17 bases left in between. The CDR3 is made up of 15 amino acids. The germline CDR1 and CDR2 sequences are SGDLS and YYNGEE.

The genes are TRBV5-1 and TRBJ2-1; D remains unclear. This CDR3 region has 11 residues. Germline values: CDR1 SGHRS, CDR2 YFSETQ. The ends were cut back, 5 bases at V and 10 bases at J, with 10 bases in the middle. The CDR3 spells CASRGLEEQFF. DNA for the CDR3: TGCGCCAGCAGAGGGTTGGAGGAGCAGTTCTTC.

The chain recombines TRBV5-1 with TRBJ2-2; 7 nucleotides agree with TRBD2. The CDR3 sequence is 16 residues long. Per the germline V gene, CDR1 is SGHRS and CDR2 is YFSETQ. Unmatched junction bases numbered 3, after V lost 0 bases and J lost 1 base. The chain's CDR3 is CASSLAAGRNTGELFF. The DNA for the CDR3 is TGCGCCAGCAGCTTGGCAGCGGGGAGGAACACCGGGGAGCTGTTTTTT. Looking up the rest from reference TRBV5-1 and TRBJ2-2 gives the full variable domain: KAGVTQTPRYLIKTRGQQVTLSCSPISGHRSVSWYQQTPGQGLQFLFEYFSETQRNKGNFPGRFSGRQFSNSRSEMNVSTLELGDSALYLCASSLAAGRNTGELFFGEGSRLTVL.

This clone was picked up a small number of times. The junction departs from the called germline gene at one end, perhaps through a read error. This chain joins TRBV7-2 and TRBJ2-5, with a possible D match to TRBD1 (5 bases). The length of the CDR3 is 12 residues. Germline V gene lookup returns CDR1 SGHTA and CDR2 FQGNSA. In DNA, the CDR3 is TGTGCCAGCAGCTTAGATTCAGGGAAGGACAACTTC. It encodes CASSLDSGKDNF.

The chain couples TRBV10-3 to TRBJ2-5; 7 bases agree with TRBD1. J gave up 4 bases and V 4 bases, and 3 bases lay outside the gene matches. The CDR3 spans 13 residues. Germline values: CDR1 ENHRY, CDR2 SYGVKD. This CDR3 is CAISAGQTETQYF. Written as DNA, the CDR3 is TGTGCCATCAGTGCGGGACAGACAGAGACCCAGTACTTC.

The gene calls are TRBV7-6 and TRBJ2-7; D unresolved. Germline CDR1 and CDR2: SGHVS and FNYEAQ. The CDR3 extends over 12 amino acids. V shed 1 base and J shed 4 bases, with 5 bases lying between them. In nucleotides, the CDR3 is TGTGCCAGCAGCTTAGACCCTTACGAGCAGTACTTC. Amino acids: CASSLDPYEQYF.